The sequence of this T cell receptor (beta chain) was determined in a study of technical replicates of blood from several donors. The V gene lost 6 bases and the J gene lost 7 bases, with 21 bases spanning the gap. This CDR3 comprises 15 residues. Germline CDR1 PRHDT, CDR2 FYEKMQ (reference sequence). TCRdb keeps only in-frame clones here, not all; method: immunoSEQ multiplex PCR. The sample gives some 11,000 clones, 92% of which show up once; about 8% is in the top ten. This clone occurred a few times. The chain is built from TRBV13 and TRBJ1-2; no clear D. This clonotype was sampled from a human donor in good health. Sequencing was carried out using PBMCs. CDR3 amino acids: CASRSEAAGGAGYTF. In DNA form, the CDR3 reads TGTGCCAGCAGATCGGAGGCAGCCGGAGGTGCTGGCTACACCTTC.